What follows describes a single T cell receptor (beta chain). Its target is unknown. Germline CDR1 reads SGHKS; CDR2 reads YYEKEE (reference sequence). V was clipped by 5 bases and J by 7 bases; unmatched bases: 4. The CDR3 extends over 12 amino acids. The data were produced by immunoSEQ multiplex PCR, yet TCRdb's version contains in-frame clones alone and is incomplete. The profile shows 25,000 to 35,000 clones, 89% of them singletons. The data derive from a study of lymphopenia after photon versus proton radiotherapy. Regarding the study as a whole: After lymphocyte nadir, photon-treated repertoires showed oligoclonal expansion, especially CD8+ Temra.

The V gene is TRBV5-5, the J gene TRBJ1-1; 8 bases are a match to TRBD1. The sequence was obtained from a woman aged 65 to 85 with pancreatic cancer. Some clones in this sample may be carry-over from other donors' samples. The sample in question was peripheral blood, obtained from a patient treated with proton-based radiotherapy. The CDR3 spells CASSSGGGEAFF. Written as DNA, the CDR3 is TGTGCCAGCAGTTCAGGGGGCGGTGAAGCTTTCTTT.